Listed below are T cell receptor beta chains from one sample, sequenced in a study of breast tumors, draining lymph nodes, adjacent tissues. TCRdb independently ran MiXCR on the multiplex PCR reads; one entry per CDR3 protein. The data show around 230,000 distinct CDR3 sequences, around 32% seen once. Input material: axillary lymph node tissue. Receptor source: a female donor with breast cancer. Some clones in this sample may be carry-over from other donors' samples. Both conserved end residues are part of each CDR3.

CAVKRDSNTDTQYF | TRBJ2-3 | 14 | TRBV10-3
CSARVGSNYGYTF | TRBJ1-2 | 13 | TRBV20-1
CASAPGTRREQYF | TRBJ2-7 | 13 | TRBV6-5
CASSLDRGDRGEKLFF | TRBJ1-4 | 16 | TRBV11-2
CASGRGLAGRGPRTYNEKLFF | TRBJ1-4 | 21 | TRBV2
CASSRRGDNNSPLHF | TRBJ1-6 | 15 | TRBV11-2
CATSDDRGSLHF | TRBJ1-6 | 12 | TRBV24-1
CAISQSILQGKEEAQCF | TRBJ2-5 | 17 | TRBV6-6
CASSVDWGGKLFF | TRBJ1-4 | 13 | TRBV9
CATRDRDRGLYPNYGYTF | TRBJ1-2 | 18 | TRBV24-1
CASSVGQGYSTDTQYF | TRBJ2-3 | 16 | TRBV9
CASSRGGPMGDTQYF | TRBJ2-3 | 15 | TRBV6-2/TRBV6-3
CASSVSLAGPDTQYF | TRBJ2-3 | 15 | TRBV5-1
CATSRDGGDTDTQYF | TRBJ2-3 | 15 | TRBV15
CSVESFVRGITNYGYTF | TRBJ1-2 | 17 | TRBV29-1
CATSSESPRMAAEQYF | TRBJ2-7 | 16 | TRBV15
CATSKGTGGTYEQYF | TRBJ2-7 | 15 | TRBV15
CASSQGALSGGEQFF | TRBJ2-1 | 15 | TRBV3-1
CWGREGSYEEYF | TRBJ2-7 | 12 | TRBV29-1
CASGLGGTGELFF | TRBJ2-2 | 13 | TRBV7-3
CASSDRQGNEQFF | TRBJ2-1 | 13 | TRBV6-1
CASSRAGYNEQFF | TRBJ2-1 | 13 | TRBV28
CASSHSPQYF | TRBJ2-3 | 10 | TRBV6-5
CASRTVPGQGNSPLHF | TRBJ1-6 | 16 | TRBV5-1
CASNHLPGLGNNEQFF | TRBJ2-1 | 16 | TRBV6-5
CSAGAGTANEKLFF | TRBJ1-4 | 14 | TRBV20-1
CATSERDAGGPDEQFF | TRBJ2-1 | 16 | TRBV24-1
CASSPLVRSGTDNEQFF | TRBJ2-1 | 17 | TRBV7-3
CSARDGGTYNEQFF | TRBJ2-1 | 14 | TRBV20-1
CASSGLAGGPAFF | TRBJ2-1 | 13 | TRBV2
CASSISRLAVGPGTGELFF | TRBJ2-2 | 19 | TRBV19
CASSLAFALGEDTQYF | TRBJ2-3 | 16 | TRBV5-1
CASSQLRTGPKETQYF | TRBJ2-5 | 16 | TRBV3-1
CASSLGTASTDTQYF | TRBJ2-3 | 15 | TRBV11-3
CASSPPGNTEAFF | TRBJ1-1 | 13 | TRBV7-2
CASRTSGLSGANVLTF | TRBJ2-6 | 16 | TRBV7-8
CAWSVEGTGRETQYF | TRBJ2-5 | 15 | TRBV30
CASSLEPTGTGNTIYF | TRBJ1-3 | 16 | TRBV5-6